A single sample is the source of the 27 T cell receptor beta chains below, sequenced in a study of beta chain features in type 1 diabetes. Expressed TCRB transcripts were sequenced because the isolated RNA had all been reverse transcribed beforehand. The repertoire was sequenced with immunoSEQ multiplex PCR; TCRdb's copy has only in-frame clones and lacks some. The data show 40,000 to 45,000 clones, over 50% seen once. Sequencing was done on a sample of Tregs from blood. Every receptor here comes from a woman between 18 and 29 years old in good health.

CDR3 residues: CASSQDSNTEAFF. CDR3 sequence (DNA): TGTGCCAGCAGCCAAGACTCGAACACTGAAGCTTTCTTT. V is TRBV14 and J is TRBJ1-1, with no clear D. This CDR3 contains 13 residues. CDR1 is SGHDN, CDR2 FVKESK, per germline. V shed 0 bases and J shed 1 base, with 3 bases lying between them.

This clone appeared once. The V call is TRBV30, the J call TRBJ2-7, with D tentatively TRBD1 (5 bases). Germline loops: CDR1 GTSNPN, CDR2 SVGIG (reference sequence). The V end lost 0 bases, the J end lost 6 bases, and 15 bases lay between the germline ends. This CDR3 region has 14 residues. This chain's CDR3 is CAWSVLAGQREQYF. The CDR3 coding sequence is TGTGCCTGGAGTGTACTGGCAGGGCAACGCGAGCAGTACTTC. The whole variable domain, filled in from reference TRBV30 and TRBJ2-7, reads SQTIHQWPATLVQPVGSPLSLECTVEGTSNPNLYWYRQAAGRGLQLLFYSVGIGQISSEVPQNLSASRPQDRQFILSSKKLLLSDSGFYLCAWSVLAGQREQYFGPGTRLTVT.

This clone occurred a few times. This sequence joins TRBV30 and TRBJ2-7; possible D gene TRBD2, 5 bases. CDR3 length: 13 amino acids. Germline loops: CDR1 GTSNPN, CDR2 SVGIG (reference sequence). Trimming took 6 bases from V and 0 from J, leaving 12 bases between them. CDR3 DNA: TGTGCCTGTGCGGGCGTGAGCTCCTACGAGCAGTACTTC. Protein: CACAGVSSYEQYF.

The CDR3 DNA is TGTGCCAGCAGCCACCCTACAGGGGCGGAGACCCAGTACTTC. Protein sequence: CASSHPTGAETQYF. The chain combines TRBV5-5 with TRBJ2-5, with 7 bases fitting TRBD1. Germline V lookup: CDR1 SGHKS, CDR2 YYEKEE (reference sequence). The CDR3 covers 14 residues. J gave up 5 bases and V 4 bases, and 8 bases lay outside the gene matches.

The table lists this clone with a few counts. The chain is built from TRBV7-2 and TRBJ1-5, with no clear D. CDR1 is SGHTA and CDR2 is FQGNSA in the germline V gene. The CDR3 is 14 residues long. Trimming removed 5 bases from V and 8 bases from J, with 16 bases in between. The CDR3 is CASSPRTGMEPQHF. The CDR3 region has the DNA TGTGCCAGCAGCCCCCGGACCGGGATGGAGCCCCAGCATTTT.

The chain carries TRBV5-1 and TRBJ1-3; 7 positions match TRBD1. The length of the CDR3 is 15 residues. Germline V CDR1 and CDR2: SGHRS, YFSETQ. Trimming at V came to 0 bases and at J to 0 bases, leaving 0 bases not matched to a gene. The CDR3 here is CASSLAGGSGNTIYF. CDR3 sequence (DNA): TGCGCCAGCAGCTTGGCAGGGGGCTCTGGAAACACCATATATTTT.

The chain employs TRBV19 and TRBJ2-2; D unclear. Per the germline V gene, CDR1 is LNHDA and CDR2 is SQIVND (reference sequence). V gave up 3 bases and J gave up 5 bases, with 4 bases separating them. This CDR3 comprises 12 residues. The CDR3 here is CASSIRTGELFF. The CDR3 DNA is TGTGCCAGTAGTATCAGAACCGGGGAGCTGTTTTTT.

The chain links TRBV28 to TRBJ2-3; 16 bases agree with TRBD2. CDR3 length: 18 residues. After removal of 1 base from V and 6 bases from J, the junction contained 7 bases not matched to a gene. CDR1 is MDHEN and CDR2 is SYDVKM in the germline V gene. CDR3 sequence (DNA): TGTGCCAGCAGTTTATATGGGACTAGCGGGAGGGAGATGGATACGCAGTATTTT. Its protein product is CASSLYGTSGREMDTQYF.

V is TRBV18 and J is TRBJ2-3; TRBD2 might be the D (5 bases). Germline CDR1 and CDR2: KGHSH and LQKENI. This CDR3 spans 14 amino acids. The ends were cut back, 3 bases at V and 3 bases at J, with 10 bases in the middle. The CDR3: CASSPVRETDTQYF. The DNA of the CDR3 is TGTGCCAGCTCACCTGTACGGGAAACAGATACGCAGTATTTT.

The chain has TRBV9 and TRBJ2-2, with a tentative D call TRBD1 (5 bases). Trimming removed 0 bases from V and 1 base from J, with 7 bases in between. This CDR3 contains 15 residues. Germline CDR1 SGDLS, CDR2 YYNGEE. The CDR3, as DNA: TGTGCCAGCAGCGTAGTCGGACAGAACACCGGGGAGCTGTTTTTT. It translates to CASSVVGQNTGELFF.

This chain uses TRBV9 with TRBJ2-2, with 8 bases lining up with TRBD2. Germline CDR1 and CDR2: SGDLS and YYNGEE. The V segment lost 7 bases and the J segment 6 bases; nucleotides outside the gene matches: 14. CDR3 size: 16 residues. The CDR3 nucleotides are TGTGCCAGCGGCAGGGTAGGGACTAGACCTCCCGGGGAGCTGTTTTTT. It is translated as CASGRVGTRPPGELFF.

The genes are TRBV2 and TRBJ2-1, with TRBD1 as a possible D gene (6 bases). Germline loops: CDR1 SNHLY, CDR2 FYNNEI. CDR3 length: 16 residues. V was clipped by 6 bases and J by 0 bases, with 15 bases between them. CDR3 DNA: TGTGCCAGCAGCGCGGACGGACAGAGCTCCTACAATGAGCAGTTCTTC. This codes for CASSADGQSSYNEQFF.

The chain has TRBV9 and TRBJ2-7; D is perhaps TRBD2 (6 bases). This CDR3 comprises 15 residues. In germline, CDR1 is SGDLS, CDR2 YYNGEE. V was trimmed by 0 bases and J by 2 bases, leaving 12 bases between them. The CDR3 coding sequence is TGTGCCAGCAGCGTAGCCCCCGGGAGCGCCTACGAGCAGTACTTC. Residues: CASSVAPGSAYEQYF.

The rearrangement joins TRBV29-1 to TRBJ2-7; TRBD2 is a possible D gene (6 bases). The V end lost 3 bases, the J end lost 6 bases, and 12 bases lay between the germline ends. The CDR3 covers 12 residues. Germline CDR1 SQVTM, CDR2 ANQGSEA. In DNA, the CDR3 is TGCAGCGTTGATAGCGGCCCGGCCGAGCAGTACTTC. Its translation is CSVDSGPAEQYF.

Details on this clone: Mismatch with germline at one junction end may stem from a read error. The rearrangement uses TRBV6-6 and TRBJ2-5, with TRBD1 as a possible D gene (6 bases). Germline values: CDR1 MNHNY, CDR2 SVGAGI (reference sequence). This CDR3 has 13 amino acids. CDR3 sequence reads: CAISEGVQETQYF. CDR3 sequence (DNA): TGTGCCATCAGTGAGGGGGTCCAAGAGACCCAGTACTTC.

The genes are TRBV10-3 and TRBJ1-1; D not resolved. CDR3 size: 16 residues. V was clipped by 0 bases and J by 3 bases, with 14 bases between them. Looked up from germline, CDR1 is ENHRY and CDR2 is SYGVKD. Here the CDR3 DNA reads TGTGCCATCAGTGAGTCCTTGGAGGGTATTTACACTGAAGCTTTCTTT. The encoded protein is CAISESLEGIYTEAFF.

This chain uses TRBV2 with TRBJ2-7; no definite D call. CDR3 length equals 14 residues. Trimming cost V 6 bases and J 0 bases, with 12 bases left between them. Germline V gene sequence: CDR1 SNHLY, CDR2 FYNNEI. CDR3 sequence reads: CASRPTPTSYEQYF. The CDR3 nucleotides are TGTGCCAGCAGGCCGACACCCACCTCCTACGAGCAGTACTTC.

The J gene is TRBJ2-7, the V gene TRBV23-1; D gene uncertain. TRBV23-1 has ORF status, its function being uncertain. V was clipped by 4 bases and J by 3 bases, with 28 bases between them. This CDR3 comprises 19 residues. Here the CDR3 DNA reads TGCGCCAGCAGTCTTCACAAAAATTCCATGACTCGCGCCAGCTACGAGCAGTACTTC. It encodes CASSLHKNSMTRASYEQYF.

This rearrangement joins TRBV30 to TRBJ2-4; TRBD1 aligns across 9 bases. V was pared by 0 bases and J by 0 bases, with 6 bases of the junction left unmatched. In germline, CDR1 is GTSNPN, CDR2 SVGIG (reference sequence). This CDR3 region has 17 residues. The CDR3 is CAWSVQLQGAAKNIQYF. CDR3 bases: TGTGCCTGGAGTGTACAGTTACAGGGGGCAGCCAAAAACATTCAGTACTTC.

The chain links TRBV29-1 to TRBJ2-2, with TRBD2 identical over 8 bases. J gave up 6 bases and V 4 bases, and 4 bases lay outside the gene matches. The CDR3 totals 13 residues. Germline V gives CDR1 SQVTM, CDR2 ANQGSEA. In DNA, the CDR3 is TGCAGCGTTGGAATCGGGAGGGCCGGGGAGCTGTTTTTT. It specifies CSVGIGRAGELFF.

This chain links TRBV6-1 with TRBJ1-1; possibly TRBD1 for D (6 bases). Germline CDR1 is MNHNS and CDR2 is SASEGT. The V gene lost 4 bases and the J gene lost 5 bases, with 17 bases spanning the gap. The CDR3 spans 15 residues. In DNA form, the CDR3 reads TGTGCCAGCAGTGGACGGGCAGGGGTGGGGACTGAAGCTTTCTTT. Protein sequence: CASSGRAGVGTEAFF.

This sequence joins TRBV19 and TRBJ1-5; D is undetermined. Germline assignment: CDR1 LNHDA and CDR2 SQIVND (reference sequence). This CDR3 contains 14 residues. V lost 3 bases and J 3 bases, leaving 9 bases between the germline ends. CDR3 loop: CASSIWAPNQPQHF. The CDR3 bases are TGTGCCAGTAGTATTTGGGCTCCCAATCAGCCCCAGCATTTT.

This clone has a handful of counts. The rearrangement links TRBV28 to TRBJ2-7; 7 nucleotides agree with TRBD2. The CDR3 sequence is 15 residues long. V dropped 7 bases and J dropped 0; count of bases not matched to a gene: 9. From germline, CDR1 is MDHEN and CDR2 SYDVKM. Here the CDR3 reads CASNPRGLNSYEQYF. CDR3 coding DNA: TGTGCCAGCAATCCTAGGGGACTAAACTCCTACGAGCAGTACTTC.

The CDR3, as DNA: TGTGCCAGCTCACCCGGGACTAGATCTTACGGGGAGCTGTTTTTT. Protein: CASSPGTRSYGELFF. The rearrangement uses TRBV18 and TRBJ2-2; 8 bases line up with TRBD2. The CDR3 runs 15 residues. Germline V gene data show CDR1 as KGHSH and CDR2 as LQKENI. Trimming removed 3 bases from V and 7 bases from J; junction bases left unmatched: 7. The variable domain in full, with the rest retrieved from reference TRBV18 and TRBJ2-2, is NAGVMQNPRHLVRRRGQEARLRCSPMKGHSHVYWYRQLPEEGLKFMVYLQKENIIDESGMPKERFSAEFPKEGPSILRIQQVVRGDSAAYFCASSPGTRSYGELFFGEGSRLTVL.

This rearrangement joins TRBV7-9 to TRBJ1-3; D unclear. The length of the CDR3 is 14 residues. Trimming shortened V by 2 bases and J by 8 bases, and 13 bases separated the two germline ends. Germline lookup yields CDR1 SEHNR and CDR2 FQNEAQ (reference sequence). The CDR3 bases are TGTGCCAGCAGCTTACGAAGCGTCGGGGACACCATATATTTT. Its translation: CASSLRSVGDTIYF.

J is TRBJ2-5 and V is TRBV28, with TRBD2 identical over 9 bases. Judging by the DNA end, TRBJ2-7 fits better; the J call may be wrong. Germline V CDR1 and CDR2: MDHEN, SYDVKM. The CDR3 covers 15 residues. CDR3 sequence: CASTPSGTPLYEQYF. The CDR3 nucleotides are TGTGCCAGCACCCCTAGCGGGACCCCCCTCTACGAGCAGTACTTC.

The chain carries TRBV4-1 and TRBJ2-2; 9 nucleotides align to TRBD2. Germline V CDR1 and CDR2: MGHRA, YSYEKL. The V and J ends lost 3 bases and 4 bases, in that order; junction bases with no gene match: 12. The CDR3 consists of 18 residues. In DNA form, the CDR3 reads TGCGCCAGCAGCCATAGCGGGAGAGTTTTGGCGACCACCGGGGAGCTGTTTTTT. Translated, it gives CASSHSGRVLATTGELFF.